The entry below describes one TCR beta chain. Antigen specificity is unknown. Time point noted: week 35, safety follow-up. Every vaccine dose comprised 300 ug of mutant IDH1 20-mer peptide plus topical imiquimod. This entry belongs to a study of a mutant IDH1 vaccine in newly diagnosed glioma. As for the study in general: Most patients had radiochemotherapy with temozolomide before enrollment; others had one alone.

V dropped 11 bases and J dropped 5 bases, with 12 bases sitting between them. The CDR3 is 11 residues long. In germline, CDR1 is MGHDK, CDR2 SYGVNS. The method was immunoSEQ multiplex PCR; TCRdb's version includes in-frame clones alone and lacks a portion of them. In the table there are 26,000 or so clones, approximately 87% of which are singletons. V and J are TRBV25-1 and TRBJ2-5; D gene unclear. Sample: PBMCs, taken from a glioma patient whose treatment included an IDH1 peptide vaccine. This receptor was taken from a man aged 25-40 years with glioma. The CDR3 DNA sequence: TGTGCCTCCGCAGTCAGGGAGACCCAGTACTTC. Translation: CASAVRETQYF.